The 23 T cell receptor beta chains given below trace back to one sample, sequenced in a study of beta chain features in type 1 diabetes. Study outcomes and limitations: TCRB CDR3s were moderately but significantly shorter in Type 1 diabetes patients in all four CD4+ subsets.

cDNA synthesis used the whole RNA isolate, giving expressed TCRB sequences. Some clones are missing from TCRdb's copy, which holds only in-frame ones; the method was immunoSEQ multiplex PCR. The sample lists fewer than 300,000 clones; around 21% were seen once. Their recognized antigens are unknown. Sequenced input: naive CD4+ T cells from blood. Every receptor here comes from a woman in her 40s with type 1 diabetes.

V is TRBV20-1 and J is TRBJ1-1; the D is unclear. Germline V gives CDR1 DFQATT, CDR2 SNEGSKA (reference sequence). The CDR3 contains 11 residues. Trimming took 6 bases from V and 7 from J, leaving 12 bases between them. Written as DNA, the CDR3 is TGCAGTGCCCCCCGTGGAGGTGAAGCTTTCTTT. Its protein product is CSAPRGGEAFF.

The gene calls are TRBV15 and TRBJ1-2, with 7 bases that match TRBD1. The CDR3 length is 15 residues. V shed 3 bases, J shed 6 bases, and the junction held 10 bases outside the gene matches. Germline assignment: CDR1 LNHNV and CDR2 YYDKDF (reference sequence). Here the CDR3 reads CATSSRTGTENGYTF. As DNA, the CDR3 is TGTGCCACCAGCAGTAGAACCGGGACAGAAAATGGCTACACCTTC.

This clone was seen a few times. V is TRBV7-9 and J is TRBJ2-3; a possible D gene is TRBD1 (6 bases). Trimming took 6 bases from V and 0 from J, leaving 13 bases between them. Germline CDR1 and CDR2: SEHNR and FQNEAQ (reference sequence). This CDR3 is 15 amino acids long. The CDR3 coding sequence is TGTGCCAGCAGTGCACAGGGAACAAGCACAGATACGCAGTATTTT. Amino acid sequence: CASSAQGTSTDTQYF.

The CDR3 reads CASSLYREGGNQPQHF. The DNA of the CDR3 is TGTGCCAGCAGTTTATACCGTGAGGGGGGCAATCAGCCCCAGCATTTT. The chain uses TRBV28 and TRBJ1-5; D perhaps matches TRBD1 (6 bases). Trimming cost V 1 base and J 2 bases, with 12 bases left between them. The CDR3 loop spans 16 amino acids. Germline V gene data show CDR1 as MDHEN and CDR2 as SYDVKM. Supplemented by reference TRBV28 and TRBJ1-5, the full variable domain reads DVKVTQSSRYLVKRTGEKVFLECVQDMDHENMFWYRQDPGLGLRLIYFSYDVKMKEKGDIPEGYSVSREKKERFSLILESASTNQTSMYLCASSLYREGGNQPQHFGDGTRLSIL.

The chain is built from TRBV7-9 and TRBJ1-2; D may be TRBD1 (5 bases). V was pared by 4 bases and J by 13 bases, with 13 bases between. Germline CDR1 SEHNR, CDR2 FQNEAQ (reference sequence). This CDR3 is 11 amino acids long. The CDR3 sequence is CASSSRDSGTF. The CDR3 nucleotides read TGTGCCAGCAGCTCGCGGGACTCCGGCACCTTC.

This clone has a handful of counts. The gene calls are TRBV7-2 and TRBJ2-1; 10 bases agree with TRBD2. Germline V gene lookup returns CDR1 SGHTA and CDR2 FQGNSA. The CDR3 loop spans 15 amino acids. Trimming at V came to 5 bases and at J to 10 bases, leaving 11 bases not matched to a gene. DNA for the CDR3: TGTGCCAGCAGCCTCCAGCGGGAGGGCCGTGGGGAGCAGTTCTTC. Its protein product is CASSLQREGRGEQFF.

V usage is TRBV7-2 and J usage is TRBJ1-1, with 10 bases lining up with TRBD1. The ends lost 6 bases at V and 2 bases at J; junction bases unmatched: 6. This CDR3 spans 15 amino acids. Germline loops: CDR1 SGHTA, CDR2 FQGNSA. The CDR3 loop reads CASSTLTGGNTEAFF. The CDR3 DNA reads TGTGCCAGCAGTACACTGACAGGGGGCAACACTGAAGCTTTCTTT.

The rearrangement joins TRBV30 to TRBJ2-1, with a tentative D call TRBD2 (5 bases). The CDR3 is 14 amino acids. The germline V gene has CDR1 GTSNPN and CDR2 SVGIG (reference sequence). Trimming took 3 bases from V and 2 from J, leaving 11 bases between them. The CDR3 sequence is CAWRRTGAYNEQFF. CDR3 sequence (DNA): TGTGCCTGGAGGAGGACTGGGGCCTACAATGAGCAGTTCTTC.

V and J are TRBV5-6 and TRBJ2-1; no firm D call. The CDR3 is made up of 13 amino acids. Trimming removed 4 bases from V and 4 bases from J, with 9 bases in between. Germline loops: CDR1 SGHDT, CDR2 YYEEEE. The CDR3 DNA reads as TGTGCCAGCAGCAAGCGACGGTACAATGAGCAGTTCTTC. It codes for CASSKRRYNEQFF.

In this sample, this clone turned up a few times. The V gene is TRBV29-1, the J gene TRBJ2-5; 11 bases agree with TRBD2. The CDR3 consists of 14 residues. Looked up from germline, CDR1 is SQVTM and CDR2 is ANQGSEA. Losses at the gene ends were 4 bases for V and 5 bases for J; bases not matched to a gene: 6. The CDR3 spells CSVASGGRGETQYF. CDR3 sequence (DNA): TGCAGCGTTGCTAGCGGGGGGCGTGGGGAGACCCAGTACTTC.

The J gene is TRBJ1-4, the V gene TRBV30; possible D gene TRBD1, 5 bases. V was clipped by 5 bases and J by 5 bases, with 9 bases between them. CDR1 and CDR2 (germline): GTSNPN, SVGIG (reference sequence). The CDR3 loop spans 12 amino acids. CDR3 in DNA: TGTGCCTGGGACAGCCCGAATGAAAAACTGTTTTTT. Protein: CAWDSPNEKLFF.

The sample holds a few counts of this clone. This rearrangement joins TRBV25-1 to TRBJ1-2, with unresolved D. V was clipped by 3 bases and J by 1 base, with 12 bases between them. CDR3 length: 15 amino acids. The germline CDR1 and CDR2 sequences are MGHDK and SYGVNS. CDR3: CASSDRQVNNYGYTF. CDR3 DNA: TGTGCCAGCAGTGATCGGCAGGTCAATAACTATGGCTACACCTTC.

This clone showed up just a few times. The chain has TRBV7-2 and TRBJ1-2; the match to TRBD1 covers 7 bases. CDR1 and CDR2 (germline): SGHTA, FQGNSA. CDR3 length: 16 amino acids. The V gene end was trimmed by 1 base and the J gene end by 7 bases; junction bases not matched to a gene: 12. DNA of the CDR3: TGTGCCAGCAGCTTAGGACAGGGTCTCCTCACTGGTGGCTACACCTTC. Residues: CASSLGQGLLTGGYTF.

This clone was counted a few times. J is TRBJ2-5 and V is TRBV5-1; TRBD2 is a possible D gene (6 bases). The germline V gene has CDR1 SGHRS and CDR2 YFSETQ. V was cut by 6 bases and J by 5 bases, with 17 bases left in between. The CDR3 is made up of 14 amino acids. Here the CDR3 reads CASNEGLAHETQYF. CDR3 DNA sequence: TGCGCCAGCAATGAGGGCCTAGCGCATGAGACCCAGTACTTC.

There are a few counts of this clone. The chain is built from TRBV29-1 and TRBJ2-7, with D perhaps TRBD2 (6 bases). This CDR3 has 13 amino acids. CDR1 and CDR2 (germline): SQVTM, ANQGSEA. The V gene lost 3 bases and the J gene lost 6 bases, with 15 bases spanning the gap. CDR3 sequence (DNA): TGCAGCGTTGATAGTAGGGAGGCCGGCGAGCAGTACTTC. Translation gives CSVDSREAGEQYF.

This clone was seen only a few times. The rearrangement links TRBV9 to TRBJ1-2, with 7 bases that match TRBD1. V lost 3 bases and J lost 4; bases outside the gene matches: 9. From germline, CDR1 is SGDLS and CDR2 YYNGEE. CDR3 length: 15 amino acids. CDR3 DNA: TGTGCCAGCAGCGGAGGGACAGCAACCTCCTATGGCTACACCTTC. Its translation is CASSGGTATSYGYTF.

This clone showed up just once. At one of its ends the junction is not consistent with the germline gene, which may arise from a read error. V gene TRBV7-7 combines with J gene TRBJ2-2; TRBD1 might be the D (6 bases). The germline CDR1 and CDR2 sequences are SSHAT and FNYEAQ (reference sequence). The CDR3 runs to 14 residues. The CDR3 here is CASSLVQGGGELFF. The CDR3 bases are TGTGCTAGCAGCTTAGTACAGGGCGGCGGGGAGCTGTTTTTT.

This clone has a handful of counts. The rearrangement uses TRBV5-4 and TRBJ2-2; 11 positions match TRBD2. V was pared by 5 bases and J by 1 base, with 4 bases of the junction left unmatched. The CDR3 length is 16 residues. Germline CDR1 SGHNT, CDR2 YYREEE (reference sequence). The CDR3 sequence: CASRSGLAVNTGELFF. CDR3 DNA: TGTGCCAGCAGATCGGGACTAGCGGTGAACACCGGGGAGCTGTTTTTT.

The gene calls are TRBV11-1 and TRBJ1-1; 9 nucleotides line up with TRBD1. CDR3 length: 15 amino acids. The germline CDR1 and CDR2 sequences are SGHAT and FQDESV (reference sequence). J gave up 3 bases and V 4 bases, and 6 bases lay outside the gene matches. The DNA for the CDR3 is TGTGCCAGCAGCTCCCCGGGACAGGGCGACACTGAAGCTTTCTTT. Its protein is CASSSPGQGDTEAFF.

A remark on this clone: Other nucleotide sequences from this sample produce the same CDR3. J is TRBJ1-2 and V is TRBV28; D gene ambiguous. Deletions cut 3 bases from V and 4 bases from J, with 6 bases between. Per the germline V gene, CDR1 is MDHEN and CDR2 is SYDVKM. The CDR3 is 12 residues long. As DNA, the CDR3 is TGTGCCAGCAGTTTTCTCCCCTATGGCTACACCTTC. This translates into CASSFLPYGYTF.

This clone was found a few times. The CDR3 is CASSQEYGSSYNEQFF. The CDR3 DNA follows: TGCGCCAGCAGCCAAGAGTACGGGAGCTCCTACAATGAGCAGTTCTTC. The chain employs TRBV4-1 and TRBJ2-1; D might be TRBD2 (6 bases). The CDR3 contains 16 residues. Per the germline V gene, CDR1 is MGHRA and CDR2 is YSYEKL. V lost 0 bases and J 0 bases, leaving 9 bases between the germline ends.

This sequence joins TRBV11-3 and TRBJ2-1, with D tentatively TRBD2 (5 bases). The CDR3 covers 14 residues. The germline V gene encodes CDR1 SGHNT and CDR2 YENEEA. V shed 3 bases and J shed 0 bases, with 6 bases lying between them. The CDR3 sequence: CASSLGSSYNEQFF. In DNA form, the CDR3 reads TGTGCCAGCAGCTTGGGGAGCTCCTACAATGAGCAGTTCTTC. Based on the CDR3 plus reference TRBV11-3 and TRBJ2-1, the full variable domain is EAGVVQSPRYKIIEKKQPVAFWCNPISGHNTLYWYLQNLGQGPELLIRYENEEAVDDSQLPKDRFSAERLKGVDSTLKIQPAELGDSAVYLCASSLGSSYNEQFFGPGTRLTVL.

The chain recombines TRBV28 with TRBJ2-5, with a tentative D call TRBD1 (5 bases). The germline CDR1 and CDR2 sequences are MDHEN and SYDVKM. There are 12 residues in the CDR3. V dropped 7 bases and J dropped 5 bases, with 11 bases sitting between them. The CDR3 protein is CASTFPGETQYF. CDR3 bases: TGTGCCAGCACCTTTCCAGGGGAGACCCAGTACTTC.